This T cell receptor beta chain comes out of a study of T cell changes during pregnancy in multiple sclerosis. Produced via immunoSEQ multiplex PCR; TCRdb's table is partial and in-frame only. In the table there are 30,000 to 35,000 clones, roughly nine tenths of which are singletons. Trimming removed 0 bases at V and 5 bases at J, with 13 bases between. CDR1 is GTSNPN, CDR2 SVGIG, per germline (reference sequence). This CDR3 is 14 amino acids long. The chain is built from TRBV30 and TRBJ2-5; a possible D gene is TRBD2 (6 bases). The sequence derives from a female donor with multiple sclerosis, enrolled in a pregnancy study. The sample was CD8+ T cells from peripheral blood mononuclear cells, taken after pregnancy. DNA for the CDR3: TGTGCCTGGAGTGTACGAGGAGGGATCGAGACCCAGTACTTC. Protein sequence: CAWSVRGGIETQYF.